This record concerns one TCR beta chain sequence. These data are taken from a study of technical replicates of blood from a few donors. TCRdb keeps only in-frame clones here, not all; method: immunoSEQ multiplex PCR. The sample contains tens of thousands of clones, about 91% of which appear only once. Germline-derived CDR1 and CDR2 are SQVTM and ANQGSEA. Trimming removed 4 bases at V and 8 bases at J, with 14 bases between. CDR3 length: 12 amino acids. Specimen: T cells isolated from PBMCs. This chain connects TRBV29-1 to TRBJ1-2, with a tentative D call TRBD1 (5 bases). This receptor was obtained from a human donor in good health. This CDR3 reads CSVGGALWGYTF. CDR3 bases: TGCAGCGTTGGCGGGGCCCTCTGGGGCTACACCTTC.